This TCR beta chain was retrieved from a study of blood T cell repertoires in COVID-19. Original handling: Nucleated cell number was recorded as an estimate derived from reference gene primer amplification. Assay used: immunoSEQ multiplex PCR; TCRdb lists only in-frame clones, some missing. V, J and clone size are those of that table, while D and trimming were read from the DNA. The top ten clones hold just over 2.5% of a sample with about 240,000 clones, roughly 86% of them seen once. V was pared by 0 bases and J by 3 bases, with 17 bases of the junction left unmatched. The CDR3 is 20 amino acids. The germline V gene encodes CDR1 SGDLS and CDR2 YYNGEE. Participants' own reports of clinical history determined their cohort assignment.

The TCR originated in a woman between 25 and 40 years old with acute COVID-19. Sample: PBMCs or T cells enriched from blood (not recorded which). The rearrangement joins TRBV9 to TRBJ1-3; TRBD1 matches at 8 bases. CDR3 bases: TGTGCCAGCAGCGTAGGACAGGGGCCTCAATCCTTTGGAGGTGGAAACACCATATATTTT. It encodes CASSVGQGPQSFGGGNTIYF. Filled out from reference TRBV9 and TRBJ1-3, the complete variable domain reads DSGVTQTPKHLITATGQRVTLRCSPRSGDLSVYWYQQSLDQGLQFLIQYYNGEERAKGNILERFSAQQFPDLHSELNLSSLELGDSALYFCASSVGQGPQSFGGGNTIYFGEGSWLTVV.